The entry below describes one T cell receptor (beta chain). The sample belongs to a study of T cells in tuberculosis. Germline values: CDR1 WNHNN, CDR2 SYGVQD (reference sequence). CDR3 length equals 13 residues. Trimming stripped 2 bases from V and 0 bases from J, with 5 bases between. Assay: immunoSEQ multiplex PCR; the TCRdb copy retains only in-frame clones and omits some. Altogether about 43,000 clones are present, about 95% being singletons, with the ten largest covering under 2%. The sample taken for sequencing was PBMCs. This chain connects TRBV10-1 to TRBJ2-7, with TRBD1 as a possible D gene (5 bases). The TCR sequence derives from a donor aged 10 to 29 with latent tuberculosis or without tuberculosis infection. Some clones in this sample may be carry-over from other donors' samples. Here the CDR3 reads CASSEDSSYEQYF. CDR3 nucleotides: TGCGCCAGCAGTGAGGACAGCTCCTACGAGCAGTACTTC.